One sample yielded the 23 T cell receptor beta chains listed below, sequenced in a study of T cell repertoires in cytomegalovirus infection. TCRdb passed the reads through MiXCR, listing each CDR3 protein once. The sample holds under 600,000 distinct CDR3 sequences; 16% are singletons and the top ten take around 25%. Material for sequencing was CD8+ T cells from PBMCs. Receptor source: a human donor in good health (CMV status not recorded). Some clones in this sample may be carry-over from other donors' samples.

Many counts were recorded for this clonotype. The chain carries TRBV7-6 and TRBJ2-1; no clear D gene. The CDR3 sequence is 13 residues long. With 5 bases removed from V and 7 bases from J, the gap between germline ends came to 12 bases. Germline V gene data show CDR1 as SGHVS and CDR2 as FNYEAQ. The CDR3 nucleotides read TGTGCCAGCAGCGTCCAGGTGTTTAATGAGCAGTTCTTC. Its translation: CASSVQVFNEQFF.

This clonotype is categorized as large. V usage is TRBV12-3 or TRBV12-4 and J usage is TRBJ2-1, with D tentatively TRBD1 or TRBD2 (5 bases each). The CDR3 runs 20 residues. V was pared by 6 bases and J by 1 base, with 28 bases between. The CDR3: CASSSLSLLGGERSYNEQFF. CDR3 bases: TGTGCCAGCAGCTCCCTAAGCCTCCTTGGGGGAGAAAGGTCCTACAATGAGCAGTTCTTC.

This rearrangement joins TRBV10-3 to TRBJ2-1; D is possibly TRBD2 (6 bases). The CDR3 extends over 13 amino acids. V gave up 7 bases and J gave up 8 bases, with 15 bases separating them. Germline V CDR1 and CDR2: ENHRY, SYGVKD. The chain's CDR3 is CAITGTGEDEQFF. CDR3 bases: TGTGCCATCACCGGGACGGGGGAGGATGAGCAGTTCTTC.

This clonotype was detected only a few times. The chain links TRBV28 to TRBJ2-2, with 7 positions matching TRBD1. The germline CDR1 and CDR2 sequences are MDHEN and SYDVKM. V lost 6 bases to trimming and J lost 7 bases; unmatched junction nucleotides: 8. There are 14 residues in the CDR3. CDR3 bases: TGTGCCAGCAGCCGTGACAGGGTTGGCGGGGAGCTGTTTTTT. This gives the protein CASSRDRVGGELFF.

The rearrangement links TRBV27 to TRBJ2-7; weak D call: TRBD2 (6 bases). The length of the CDR3 is 15 residues. Trimming removed 7 bases at V and 0 bases at J, with 16 bases between. The germline CDR1 and CDR2 sequences are MNHEY and SMNVEV (reference sequence). CDR3 nucleotides: TGTGCCAGCAACGATAGCGGTAAGCCCTCCTACGAGCAGTACTTC. Translating gives CASNDSGKPSYEQYF.

Comments on this clonotype: A junction end diverges from the germline sequence, so it may reflect a read error. This sequence joins TRBV27 and TRBJ2-3; D unresolved. The CDR3 is 13 amino acids. The germline CDR1 and CDR2 sequences are MNHEY and SMNVEV (reference sequence). The CDR3 sequence: CDSSLSSWDTQYF. The CDR3, as DNA: TGTGACAGCAGTTTATCGTCCTGGGATACGCAGTATTTT.

This clonotype has a count of ten or more. The V gene is TRBV29-1, the J gene TRBJ2-1, with TRBD2 identical over 12 bases. Germline values: CDR1 SQVTM, CDR2 ANQGSEA. J was trimmed by 10 bases and V by 7 bases; bases with no gene match: 5. The CDR3 is 12 residues long. In DNA form, the CDR3 reads TGCAGCGGGCTAGCGGGAGGGGCGGAGCAGTTCTTC. It specifies CSGLAGGAEQFF.

This clonotype was seen a few times. The J gene is TRBJ2-3, the V gene TRBV13; D unclear. The CDR3 is made up of 14 amino acids. V was pared by 0 bases and J by 5 bases, with 9 bases between. Germline V gene sequence: CDR1 PRHDT, CDR2 FYEKMQ (reference sequence). The CDR3, as DNA: TGTGCCAGCAGCTTAGGTGGAGCCGTAGATACGCAGTATTTT. The encoded protein is CASSLGGAVDTQYF.

CDR3 bases: TGTGCCAGCAGTCCAGGGTCCCGTGGGGAAAAACTGTTTTTT. Its translation is CASSPGSRGEKLFF. This chain connects TRBV27 to TRBJ1-4; possibly TRBD1 for D (5 bases). CDR1 MNHEY and CDR2 SMNVEV come from the germline V gene (reference sequence). The CDR3 is made up of 14 amino acids. V was cut by 5 bases and J by 8 bases, with 15 bases left in between.

The chain uses TRBV15 and TRBJ1-6; TRBD1 is a possible D gene (5 bases). The CDR3 loop spans 15 amino acids. From germline, CDR1 is LNHNV and CDR2 YYDKDF (reference sequence). The germline V and J ends were trimmed by 0 bases and 9 bases, with 12 bases remaining between them. The CDR3: CATSRDRGNSSPLHF. The CDR3 DNA reads as TGTGCCACCAGCAGAGATAGGGGAAATAGTTCACCCCTCCACTTT.

This clonotype appeared many times. V gene TRBV7-8 combines with J gene TRBJ1-4; D may be TRBD1 (6 bases). The V end was cut by 3 bases, the J end by 5 bases, with 13 bases between. CDR3 length: 15 amino acids. Per the germline V gene, CDR1 is SGHVS and CDR2 is FQNEAQ. The CDR3 nucleotides are TGTGCCAGCAGCTTGGGTGGGACATACAATGAAAAACTGTTTTTT. This codes for CASSLGGTYNEKLFF.

In this sample, this clonotype turned up a few times. This chain joins TRBV13 and TRBJ2-2, with TRBD2 matching 9 bases. The CDR3 consists of 16 residues. V shed 3 bases and J 4 bases; nucleotides not matched to a gene: 6. Per the germline V gene, CDR1 is PRHDT and CDR2 is FYEKMQ (reference sequence). CDR3 protein: CASSFEASGTTGELFF. In DNA, the CDR3 is TGTGCCAGCAGCTTCGAGGCTAGCGGGACCACCGGGGAGCTGTTTTTT.

The chain employs TRBV7-9 and TRBJ1-1; 10 bases align to TRBD1. The CDR3 contains 13 residues. With V trimmed by 7 bases and J by 6 bases, 5 bases remained unmatched. Germline V gene sequence: CDR1 SEHNR, CDR2 FQNEAQ (reference sequence). CDR3 residues: CASTGQGVPEAFF. CDR3 nucleotide sequence: TGTGCCAGCACTGGACAGGGGGTCCCTGAAGCTTTCTTT.

Only one count was recorded for this clonotype. This clone may be a read error of a much larger clone one base away. The rearrangement uses TRBV12-3 or TRBV12-4 and TRBJ2-2; D gene ambiguous. V shed 11 bases and J shed 5 bases, with 15 bases lying between them. The CDR3 extends over 13 amino acids. The CDR3 nucleotides are TGTGCCGGCAATATAAAGGCTACCGGGGAGCTGTTTTTT. Amino acids: CAGNIKATGELFF.

Concerning this clonotype itself: The junction departs from the called germline gene at one end, perhaps through a read error. V gene TRBV27 combines with J gene TRBJ2-7; D gene unclear. CDR1 is MNHEY, CDR2 SMNVEV, per germline (reference sequence). This CDR3 comprises 17 residues. DNA for the CDR3: TGTGCCAGCAGTTTATTCCCCGTAGAAGGGCCCTCCTTCGAGCAGTACTTC. Its translation is CASSLFPVEGPSFEQYF.

This clonotype was picked up a small number of times. The chain couples TRBV19 to TRBJ2-3, with a tentative D call TRBD2 (6 bases). This CDR3 region has 14 residues. Looked up from germline, CDR1 is LNHDA and CDR2 is SQIVND (reference sequence). V was pared by 7 bases and J by 2 bases, with 13 bases between. DNA for the CDR3: TGTGCCAGTATCGGAGCGGGTCTCACAGATACGCAGTATTTT. This gives the protein CASIGAGLTDTQYF.

J is TRBJ2-1 and V is TRBV7-3, with 8 nucleotides matching TRBD1. CDR1 is SGHTA, CDR2 FQGTGA, per germline. The CDR3 covers 13 residues. The V gene end was trimmed by 5 bases and the J gene end by 5 bases; junction bases not matched to a gene: 2. DNA for the CDR3: TGTGCCAGCAGCATGACAGGGGACAATGAGCAGTTCTTC. It codes for CASSMTGDNEQFF. Combining the CDR3 with reference TRBV7-3 and TRBJ2-1 gives the whole variable domain GAGVSQTPSNKVTEKGKYVELRCDPISGHTALYWYRQSLGQGPEFLIYFQGTGAADDSGLPNDRFFAVRPEGSVSTLKIQRTERGDSAVYLCASSMTGDNEQFFGPGTRLTVL.

The table lists this clonotype with many counts. The chain joins TRBV7-8 to TRBJ2-5, with TRBD2 identical over 8 bases. Trimming cost V 1 base and J 4 bases; bases outside gene matches: 8. The CDR3 spans 16 residues. Germline loops: CDR1 SGHVS, CDR2 FQNEAQ. CDR3 coding DNA: TGTGCCAGCAGCTTAGTGGGGACTAGTAGGTCAGAGACCCAGTACTTC. Protein product: CASSLVGTSRSETQYF. Looking up the rest from reference TRBV7-8 and TRBJ2-5 gives the full variable domain: GAGVSQSPRYKVAKRGQDVALRCDPISGHVSLFWYQQALGQGPEFLTYFQNEAQLDKSGLPSDRFFAERPEGSVSTLKIQRTQQEDSAVYLCASSLVGTSRSETQYFGPGTRLLVL.

This clonotype was recorded many times. V usage is TRBV4-1 and J usage is TRBJ2-3, with 8 bases fitting TRBD2. Germline CDR1 and CDR2: MGHRA and YSYEKL. V dropped 2 bases and J dropped 0; count of bases not matched to a gene: 4. The CDR3 runs to 16 residues. The CDR3 sequence: CASSQPGTSSTDTQYF. The DNA of the CDR3 is TGCGCCAGCAGCCAACCCGGGACTAGTAGCACAGATACGCAGTATTTT.

The rearrangement links TRBV5-1 to TRBJ1-1; D not resolved. This CDR3 has 14 residues. The germline CDR1 and CDR2 sequences are SGHRS and YFSETQ. V lost 2 bases to trimming and J lost 0 bases, with 8 bases between them. CDR3 in DNA: TGCGCCAGCAGCTTCGAACACCTGAACACTGAAGCTTTCTTT. Translated, it gives CASSFEHLNTEAFF.

This clonotype occurred a few times. The chain uses TRBV4-1 and TRBJ2-3, with D perhaps matching TRBD2 (6 bases). Trimming pared 1 base from V and 6 bases from J, leaving 11 bases between. From germline, CDR1 is MGHRA and CDR2 YSYEKL. The CDR3 loop spans 14 amino acids. CDR3 in amino acids: CASSQGHSGDTQYF. CDR3 sequence (DNA): TGCGCCAGCAGCCAAGGGCACAGCGGGGATACGCAGTATTTT.

This clonotype appeared a few times. The CDR3 DNA follows: TGTGCCACCAGTGATCCAAAGGGACAGGTAGGAGGGAACACTGAAGCTTTCTTT. Translation gives CATSDPKGQVGGNTEAFF. V gene TRBV24-1 combines with J gene TRBJ1-1, with 8 bases aligning to TRBD1. Germline CDR1 reads KGHDR; CDR2 reads SFDVKD. V dropped 3 bases and J dropped 1; count of bases not matched to a gene: 12. The CDR3 length is 18 residues.

The chain joins TRBV6-1 to TRBJ1-4; D perhaps matches TRBD1 (6 bases). The CDR3 is 14 residues long. Deletions cut 3 bases from V and 5 bases from J, with 10 bases between. Germline V CDR1 and CDR2: MNHNS, SASEGT. The CDR3 protein is CASSEGARNEKLFF. The CDR3 bases are TGTGCCAGCAGTGAGGGGGCGCGAAATGAAAAACTGTTTTTT.